The 20 T cell receptor beta chains presented below share a single source sample, sequenced in a study of blood T cells in healthy people across ages. PCR was performed a second time for about 7 to 12 cycles using a sample-barcoded 5' primer and a J-beta primer mix. TCRdb reprocessed the 5' RACE reads via MiXCR and lists one record per CDR3 protein. The sample lists fewer than 2,000,000 distinct CDR3 sequences; 39% were seen once. The specimen was blood. The source is a human donor in good health.

V usage is TRBV29-1 and J usage is TRBJ2-5; maybe TRBD2 (7 bases). CDR1 SQVTM and CDR2 ANQGSEA come from the germline V gene. The CDR3 extends over 15 amino acids. Trimming left V 6 bases short and J 2 bases short, with 19 bases between. DNA of the CDR3: TGCAGCGTGGGGGGGACACTTACGCGACAAGAGACCCAGTACTTC. This sequence encodes CSVGGTLTRQETQYF.

The V and J genes are TRBV4-2 and TRBJ1-2, with D unclear. Germline-derived CDR1 and CDR2 are LGHNA and YNFKEQ. The V end was cut by 5 bases, the J end by 6 bases, with 13 bases between. The CDR3 spans 13 residues. This CDR3 is CASSEAGGDGYTF. The CDR3 DNA reads TGTGCCAGCAGCGAGGCAGGAGGAGATGGCTACACCTTC.

Details on this clonotype: The junction and the germline gene differ at one end; a read error may be behind it. This chain uses TRBV2 with TRBJ1-2, with 10 positions matching TRBD1. Germline V gene data show CDR1 as SNHLY and CDR2 as FYNNEI. The CDR3 has 15 residues. The CDR3 spells CANSVLGQGNYGYTF. The CDR3 DNA is TGTGCCAACAGTGTATTGGGACAGGGGAACTATGGCTACACCTTC.

This clonotype occurred a few times. The V and J genes are TRBV5-5 and TRBJ1-2; 9 bases line up with TRBD1. The CDR3 has 15 residues. Germline loops: CDR1 SGHKS, CDR2 YYEKEE (reference sequence). V lost 5 bases and J lost 3; bases outside the gene matches: 8. The CDR3 loop reads CASRTGTGLHYGYTF. The CDR3 bases are TGTGCCAGCAGGACCGGGACAGGGTTGCACTATGGCTACACCTTC. Looking up the rest from reference TRBV5-5 and TRBJ1-2 gives the full variable domain: DAGVTQSPTHLIKTRGQQVTLRCSPISGHKSVSWYQQVLGQGPQFIFQYYEKEERGRGNFPDRFSARQFPNYSSELNVNALLLGDSALYLCASRTGTGLHYGYTFGSGTRLTVV.

This chain uses TRBV12-3 or TRBV12-4 with TRBJ1-5, with 7 bases lining up with TRBD1. This CDR3 has 14 amino acids. With 4 bases clipped from V and 7 bases from J, the junction kept 7 bases outside the gene matches. CDR3 loop: CASSSDRDWQPQHF. Written as DNA, the CDR3 is TGTGCCAGCAGTTCCGACAGGGATTGGCAGCCCCAGCATTTT.

This clonotype was seen at least ten times. The chain links TRBV29-1 to TRBJ2-5; 7 positions agree with TRBD2. CDR1 and CDR2 from the germline V gene are SQVTM and ANQGSEA. The CDR3 is 14 amino acids. The ends lost 4 bases at V and 2 bases at J; junction bases unmatched: 7. This CDR3 reads CSVGVAGIQETQYF. DNA of the CDR3: TGCAGCGTTGGGGTAGCGGGTATTCAAGAGACCCAGTACTTC.

This clonotype came up many times. J is TRBJ2-6 and V is TRBV5-6, with D possibly TRBD1 on 5 matching bases. The V end was cut by 2 bases, the J end by 2 bases, with 14 bases between. The CDR3 consists of 17 residues. Germline CDR1 SGHDT, CDR2 YYEEEE. In DNA form, the CDR3 reads TGTGCCAGCAGCTTTCGAAGGGGAATGCCTGGGGCCAACGTCCTGACTTTC. Its translation: CASSFRRGMPGANVLTF.

A remark on this clonotype: An end of the junction differs from the germline gene, which may be a read error. The rearrangement links TRBV20-1 to TRBJ2-7; 9 nucleotides match TRBD1. Germline loops: CDR1 DFQATT, CDR2 SNEGSKA (reference sequence). This CDR3 is 13 amino acids long. The CDR3 DNA is TGCAGTGCCACTGGGACAGGGAAAAAGACCCAGGACTTC. This codes for CSATGTGKKTQDF.

This clonotype appeared a single time. The junction does not match germline at one end; this may be a read error. The chain carries TRBV10-3 and TRBJ2-5; 10 nucleotides line up with TRBD2. CDR1 is ENHRY and CDR2 is SYGVKD in the germline V gene. The CDR3 has 17 residues. This CDR3 is CAISDPGLAETKETRYF. The CDR3 region has the DNA TGTGCCATCAGTGATCCCGGACTAGCGGAGACAAAAGAGACCCGGTACTTC.

This rearrangement joins TRBV12-5 to TRBJ2-4, with 8 bases matching TRBD1. Germline assignment: CDR1 LGHNT and CDR2 FRNRAP. This CDR3 has 18 residues. V was clipped by 1 base and J by 5 bases; unmatched bases: 13. CDR3 sequence (DNA): TGTGCTAGTGGTTTGGCCGTTTTCTCCGGACAGGGCGAAAACATTCAGTACTTC. Amino acids: CASGLAVFSGQGENIQYF.

The chain recombines TRBV20-1 with TRBJ1-6; a possible D gene is TRBD1 (6 bases). Germline values: CDR1 DFQATT, CDR2 SNEGSKA (reference sequence). The V and J ends lost 5 bases and 7 bases respectively, with 12 bases between them. The CDR3 is 13 amino acids. The CDR3 DNA reads TGCAGTGCTGGGGGGCTTGGGAATTCACCCCTCCACTTT. This gives the protein CSAGGLGNSPLHF.

In its sample, this clonotype was seen a few times. The conserved final phenylalanine or tryptophan is absent from the CDR3, which likely points to a read error. The chain recombines TRBV6-6 with TRBJ1-2; tentative D call: TRBD1 (5 bases). Germline CDR1 is MNHNY and CDR2 is SVGAGI (reference sequence). V was shortened by 2 bases and J by 7 bases, with 11 bases between the two germline ends. The length of the CDR3 is 13 residues. The CDR3 DNA sequence: TGTGCCAGCAGTTACGGGGCGCGTGGTGGCTACACCTCC. Protein: CASSYGARGGYTS.

The chain employs TRBV9 and TRBJ2-5, with D unresolved. V was trimmed by 0 bases and J by 7 bases, leaving 10 bases between them. Germline V CDR1 and CDR2: SGDLS, YYNGEE. CDR3 length: 13 amino acids. The CDR3 reads CASSVDSPGTQYF. As DNA, the CDR3 is TGTGCCAGCAGCGTAGACTCGCCGGGGACCCAGTACTTC.

The genes are TRBV29-1 and TRBJ2-7; D is ambiguous. TRBJ2-5 matches the DNA end more closely, so the J call is doubtful. Germline CDR1 reads SQVTM; CDR2 reads ANQGSEA. The CDR3 is 14 residues long. CDR3 coding DNA: TGCAGCGTTGATATCTTTACGATTCAAGAGACCCAGTACTTC. As protein: CSVDIFTIQETQYF.

There are many counts of this clonotype. V and J are TRBV7-9 and TRBJ1-2; tentatively, D is TRBD1 (6 bases). Germline loops: CDR1 SEHNR, CDR2 FQNEAQ (reference sequence). This CDR3 is built from 13 residues. Trimming shortened V by 3 bases and J by 4 bases, and 9 bases separated the two germline ends. The CDR3 region is CASSLGAFYGYTF. Written as DNA, the CDR3 is TGTGCCAGCAGCTTGGGGGCCTTCTATGGCTACACCTTC.

The genes are TRBV6-5 and TRBJ2-3; D not certain. Germline V gene data show CDR1 as MNHEY and CDR2 as SVGAGI. Trimming cost V 7 bases and J 0 bases, with 14 bases left between them. The CDR3 is made up of 15 amino acids. This chain's CDR3 is CASTDPYSSTDTQYF. CDR3 nucleotide sequence: TGTGCCAGCACGGACCCATACTCTAGCACAGATACGCAGTATTTT.

This clonotype was counted between two and nine times. V is TRBV15 and J is TRBJ2-2; D is tentatively TRBD1 or TRBD2 (5 bases each). Trimming shortened V by 1 base and J by 3 bases, and 12 bases separated the two germline ends. CDR1 is LNHNV and CDR2 is YYDKDF in the germline V gene (reference sequence). The CDR3 runs to 16 residues. The CDR3 is CATSRVRGADTGELFF. The CDR3 coding sequence is TGTGCCACCAGCAGAGTTCGGGGCGCGGACACCGGGGAGCTGTTTTTT.

This sequence joins TRBV9 and TRBJ2-1, with 10 bases fitting TRBD2. Losses at the gene ends were 0 bases for V and 7 bases for J; bases not matched to a gene: 7. CDR1 is SGDLS and CDR2 is YYNGEE in the germline V gene. This CDR3 spans 16 amino acids. This CDR3 reads CASSVGSGGVVNEQFF. The CDR3 nucleotides read TGTGCCAGCAGCGTAGGGAGCGGGGGGGTGGTAAATGAGCAGTTCTTC.

Of note for this clonotype: The junction and the germline gene differ at one end; a read error may be behind it. The chain combines TRBV2 with TRBJ1-6; D not certain. Per the germline V gene, CDR1 is SNHLY and CDR2 is FYNNEI. The CDR3 is made up of 13 amino acids. The CDR3 loop reads CASVTQANSPFHF. DNA for the CDR3: TGTGCCAGTGTCACCCAGGCGAATTCACCCTTCCACTTT. The full variable domain, its missing parts supplied by reference TRBV2 and TRBJ1-6, is EPEVTQTPSHQVTQMGQEVILRCVPISNHLYFYWYRQILGQKVEFLVSFYNNEISEKSEIFDDQFSVERPDGSNFTLKIRSTKLEDSAMYFCASVTQANSPFHFGNGTRLTVT.

This clonotype was counted between two and nine times. This chain joins TRBV6-2 or TRBV6-3 and TRBJ2-3; D unresolved. The germline V gene has CDR1 MNHEY and CDR2 SVGEGT. The CDR3 loop spans 14 amino acids. V was trimmed by 4 bases and J by 1 base, leaving 9 bases between them. The chain's CDR3 is CASSSRAGTDTQYF. The CDR3 bases are TGTGCCAGCAGTTCACGGGCAGGCACAGATACGCAGTATTTT.